The 30 T cell receptor beta chains given below trace back to one sample, sequenced in a study of cytomegalovirus exposure and HLA in healthy donors. The PCR ran on 60 Vbeta and 13 Jbeta primers. Libraries were prepared by immunoSEQ multiplex PCR; TCRdb keeps only in-frame clonotypes and omits some of them. The sample data list about 64,000 clones. The sample taken for sequencing was PBMCs. The receptors were sampled from a woman aged 18-30 years in good health and CMV-seronegative.

This chain joins TRBV5-1 and TRBJ1-1; 7 nucleotides agree with TRBD1. Germline assignment: CDR1 SGHRS and CDR2 YFSETQ. The CDR3 extends over 16 amino acids. Trimming took 4 bases from V and 0 from J; bases not matched to a gene: 9. CDR3 sequence reads: CASSPAAGQLNTEAFF. Here the CDR3 DNA reads TGCGCCAGCAGCCCCGCCGCGGGACAGTTGAACACTGAAGCTTTCTTT.

The chain links TRBV6-1 to TRBJ2-1; 7 bases line up with TRBD2. Germline loops: CDR1 MNHNS, CDR2 SASEGT. V dropped 1 base and J dropped 0; count of bases not matched to a gene: 6. The CDR3 has 17 amino acids. CDR3 nucleotide sequence: TGTGCCAGCAGTGAAGTTCTAGCGGCTAGCTCCTACAATGAGCAGTTCTTC. It codes for CASSEVLAASSYNEQFF.

The rearrangement uses TRBV9 and TRBJ1-2, with a weak D call TRBD1 (6 bases). This CDR3 spans 13 amino acids. CDR1 is SGDLS and CDR2 is YYNGEE in the germline V gene. The V end lost 0 bases, the J end lost 6 bases, and 9 bases lay between the germline ends. The CDR3, as DNA: TGTGCCAGCAGCGTAGAGGGGGTGCATGGCTACACCTTC. It codes for CASSVEGVHGYTF.

The chain couples TRBV11-2 to TRBJ2-7; 9 nucleotides line up with TRBD2. CDR1 is SGHAT and CDR2 is FQNNGV in the germline V gene. V shed 0 bases and J 3 bases; nucleotides not matched to a gene: 0. The CDR3 covers 14 residues. CDR3 in DNA: TGTGCCAGCAGCTTAGAAGCGGGAGGCTACGAGCAGTACTTC. Its protein product is CASSLEAGGYEQYF. Full variable domain (outside the CDR3, taken from reference TRBV11-2 and TRBJ2-7): EAGVAQSPRYKIIEKRQSVAFWCNPISGHATLYWYQQILGQGPKLLIQFQNNGVVDDSQLPKDRFSAERLKGVDSTLKIQPAKLEDSAVYLCASSLEAGGYEQYFGPGTRLTVT.

This sequence joins TRBV7-6 and TRBJ2-1, with TRBD2 matching over 7 bases. The germline CDR1 and CDR2 sequences are SGHVS and FNYEAQ. The CDR3 loop spans 14 amino acids. V was clipped by 1 base and J by 6 bases; unmatched bases: 3. The CDR3 region has the DNA TGTGCCAGCAGCTTAGGCGGGAGATCCAATGAGCAGTTCTTC. Protein sequence: CASSLGGRSNEQFF.

The chain's CDR3 is CASSLLVDEQYF. Written as DNA, the CDR3 is TGTGCCAGCAGCTTGCTAGTCGATGAGCAGTACTTC. The gene calls are TRBV7-6 and TRBJ2-7; no clear D gene. CDR1 and CDR2 from the germline V gene are SGHVS and FNYEAQ. The ends were cut back, 3 bases at V and 7 bases at J, with 10 bases in the middle. CDR3 length: 12 residues.

The V call is TRBV5-1, the J call TRBJ2-1; 8 bases are shared with TRBD2. CDR1 and CDR2 from the germline V gene are SGHRS and YFSETQ. The J segment lost 3 bases and the V segment lost 0 bases, leaving 5 bases of the junction unmatched. This CDR3 region has 16 residues. The CDR3 loop is CASSLAGGVHYNEQFF. CDR3 coding DNA: TGCGCCAGCAGCTTGGCCGGGGGGGTGCACTACAATGAGCAGTTCTTC.

This sequence joins TRBV7-3 and TRBJ2-7, with 9 bases matching TRBD1. V trimming: 5 bases; J trimming: 5 bases; junction bases outside the gene matches: 7. Germline lookup yields CDR1 SGHTA and CDR2 FQGTGA. This CDR3 spans 14 amino acids. The CDR3 spells CASSPDRGPHEQYF. The CDR3, as DNA: TGTGCCAGCAGCCCGGACAGGGGACCCCACGAGCAGTACTTC.

The rearrangement links TRBV19 to TRBJ1-1; TRBD1 is a possible D gene (5 bases). V shed 8 bases and J shed 0 bases, with 22 bases lying between them. CDR3 length equals 17 residues. CDR1 LNHDA and CDR2 SQIVND come from the germline V gene (reference sequence). This CDR3 is CASDPRGGRGMNTEAFF. As DNA, the CDR3 is TGTGCCAGTGATCCCCGGGGGGGACGGGGAATGAACACTGAAGCTTTCTTT.

V gene TRBV7-8 combines with J gene TRBJ2-2; 9 nucleotides agree with TRBD1. The CDR3 length is 17 residues. V dropped 5 bases and J dropped 1; count of bases not matched to a gene: 8. The V gene's germline CDR1 is SGHVS and CDR2 FQNEAQ. The CDR3 spells CASSPVVGQGNTGELFF. The CDR3 bases are TGTGCCAGCAGCCCAGTAGTGGGACAGGGGAACACCGGGGAGCTGTTTTTT.

The rearrangement links TRBV28 to TRBJ2-1, with D unresolved. Germline V gene lookup returns CDR1 MDHEN and CDR2 SYDVKM. The CDR3 is 11 amino acids. The V and J ends lost 5 bases and 6 bases respectively, with 5 bases between them. The CDR3 sequence: CASSPINEQFF. CDR3 in DNA: TGTGCCAGCAGTCCCATCAATGAGCAGTTCTTC.

The J gene is TRBJ1-3, the V gene TRBV25-1, with TRBD1 as a possible D gene (5 bases). Trimming stripped 8 bases from V and 1 base from J, with 12 bases between. Germline V gene data show CDR1 as MGHDK and CDR2 as SYGVNS. The CDR3 runs to 14 residues. The CDR3 is CASSGGRSGNTIYF. The CDR3 region has the DNA TGTGCCAGCTCCGGGGGGAGATCTGGAAACACCATATATTTT. The whole variable domain, filled in from reference TRBV25-1 and TRBJ1-3, reads EADIYQTPRYLVIGTGKKITLECSQTMGHDKMYWYQQDPGMELHLIHYSYGVNSTEKGDLSSESTVSRIRTEHFPLTLESARPSHTSQYLCASSGGRSGNTIYFGEGSWLTVV.

This chain links TRBV5-8 with TRBJ1-5; D unresolved. Germline values: CDR1 SGHTS, CDR2 YDEGEE. The CDR3 totals 13 residues. Trimming removed 1 base from V and 4 bases from J, with 6 bases in between. CDR3 protein: CASSLYSNQPQHF. For the CDR3, the DNA is TGTGCCAGCAGCTTGTACAGTAATCAGCCCCAGCATTTT.

The V gene is TRBV30, the J gene TRBJ1-4; possibly TRBD1 for D (6 bases). Germline CDR1 and CDR2: GTSNPN and SVGIG (reference sequence). V dropped 0 bases and J dropped 6 bases, with 20 bases sitting between them. The CDR3 spans 17 residues. CDR3 sequence (DNA): TGTGCCTGGAGTGTACCCGACCATCAGGGGAGCGATGAAAAACTGTTTTTT. Its translation: CAWSVPDHQGSDEKLFF.

The chain has TRBV7-9 and TRBJ1-2; 8 positions agree with TRBD1. The CDR3 extends over 14 amino acids. Germline V gene lookup returns CDR1 SEHNR and CDR2 FQNEAQ (reference sequence). The J segment lost 7 bases and the V segment lost 5 bases, leaving 9 bases of the junction unmatched. CDR3 sequence reads: CASSLGTGGSGYTF. The CDR3 coding sequence is TGTGCCAGCAGCCTAGGGACAGGAGGTAGTGGCTACACCTTC. The full variable domain, rest sourced from reference TRBV7-9 and TRBJ1-2, is DTGVSQNPRHKITKRGQNVTFRCDPISEHNRLYWYRQTLGQGPEFLTYFQNEAQLEKSRLLSDRFSAERPKGSFSTLEIQRTEQGDSAMYLCASSLGTGGSGYTFGSGTRLTVV.

The CDR3 nucleotides read TGTGCCAGCAGCTCGACACTAGCGGGAGGAGAAAATGAGCAGTTCTTC. Its translation: CASSSTLAGGENEQFF. The rearrangement links TRBV7-9 to TRBJ2-1; TRBD2 aligns across 12 bases. CDR3 length: 16 amino acids. Germline assignment: CDR1 SEHNR and CDR2 FQNEAQ (reference sequence). V lost 4 bases, J lost 7 bases, and 8 bases stayed unmatched. Combining the CDR3 with reference TRBV7-9 and TRBJ2-1 gives the whole variable domain DTGVSQNPRHKITKRGQNVTFRCDPISEHNRLYWYRQTLGQGPEFLTYFQNEAQLEKSRLLSDRFSAERPKGSFSTLEIQRTEQGDSAMYLCASSSTLAGGENEQFFGPGTRLTVL.

This rearrangement joins TRBV6-1 to TRBJ1-5, with 7 bases lining up with TRBD1. The CDR3 has 15 amino acids. Per germline, CDR1 MNHNS and CDR2 SASEGT. V shed 1 base and J 5 bases; nucleotides not matched to a gene: 5. CDR3 sequence (DNA): TGTGCCAGCAGTGAAGTGGGGACAGCCGATCAGCCCCAGCATTTT. Protein product: CASSEVGTADQPQHF.

According to its frequency, this clone is medium-sized. This sequence joins TRBV5-1 and TRBJ1-1; D gene unclear. Germline V gives CDR1 SGHRS, CDR2 YFSETQ. There are 12 residues in the CDR3. V was clipped by 4 bases and J by 2 bases, with 6 bases between them. In nucleotides, the CDR3 is TGCGCCAGCAGCAATACTAACACTGAAGCTTTCTTT. As protein: CASSNTNTEAFF.

The chain recombines TRBV10-1 with TRBJ2-7, with 7 bases identical to TRBD1. CDR3 length: 13 residues. V lost 6 bases, J lost 3 bases, and 5 bases stayed unmatched. Looked up from germline, CDR1 is WNHNN and CDR2 is SYGVQD (reference sequence). CDR3 sequence: CASSNRQGYEQYF. The CDR3 DNA is TGCGCCAGCAGCAACCGACAGGGCTACGAGCAGTACTTC.

This rearrangement joins TRBV18 to TRBJ1-2; TRBD1 matches at 10 bases. V lost 4 bases, J lost 0 bases, and 2 bases stayed unmatched. The germline gives CDR1 KGHSH, CDR2 LQKENI. The CDR3 length is 15 residues. CDR3 nucleotide sequence: TGTGCCAGCTCACTTGGGACAGGGGCTAACTATGGCTACACCTTC. Its translation: CASSLGTGANYGYTF.

This chain connects TRBV27 to TRBJ2-5, with D perhaps matching TRBD1 (6 bases). This CDR3 comprises 14 residues. Germline loops: CDR1 MNHEY, CDR2 SMNVEV (reference sequence). Trimming took off 6 bases at V and 2 bases at J, with 13 bases between the two ends. CDR3 in DNA: TGTGCCAGCAGCCCAAACAGGGATCAAGAGACCCAGTACTTC. It codes for CASSPNRDQETQYF.

This chain connects TRBV5-1 to TRBJ1-3; D not resolved. This CDR3 is 15 amino acids long. Trimming removed 7 bases at V and 0 bases at J, with 14 bases between. Germline CDR1 SGHRS, CDR2 YFSETQ. CDR3 protein: CASSSGRSSGNTIYF. Written as DNA, the CDR3 is TGCGCCAGCTCCTCCGGGAGAAGCTCTGGAAACACCATATATTTT.

The chain employs TRBV4-2 and TRBJ2-7; D might be TRBD2 (6 bases). Germline-derived CDR1 and CDR2 are LGHNA and YNFKEQ. This CDR3 region has 13 residues. V lost 5 bases to trimming and J lost 4 bases, with 12 bases between them. The CDR3 nucleotides are TGTGCCAGCAGCGGAACGGGAGAGTACGAGCAGTACTTC. Translated, it gives CASSGTGEYEQYF.

V gene TRBV10-2 combines with J gene TRBJ1-2; D not resolved. The CDR3 is made up of 12 amino acids. The V end lost 0 bases, the J end lost 9 bases, and 8 bases lay between the germline ends. Germline CDR1 is WSHSY and CDR2 is SAAADI. The CDR3 loop is CASSESARSYTF. The DNA for the CDR3 is TGCGCCAGCAGTGAGTCTGCCAGAAGCTACACCTTC.

The chain combines TRBV5-1 with TRBJ1-3; D remains ambiguous. The length of the CDR3 is 15 residues. The germline V and J ends were trimmed by 6 bases and 0 bases, with 13 bases remaining between them. CDR1 is SGHRS, CDR2 YFSETQ, per germline. For the CDR3, the DNA is TGCGCCAGCACCAACTACATCGACTCTGGAAACACCATATATTTT. This sequence encodes CASTNYIDSGNTIYF.

The rearrangement joins TRBV2 to TRBJ1-2; no definite D call. Germline V gives CDR1 SNHLY, CDR2 FYNNEI. V shed 4 bases and J shed 4 bases, with 10 bases lying between them. The CDR3 has 13 amino acids. CDR3 region: CASSASLGYGYTF. CDR3 nucleotide sequence: TGTGCCAGCAGTGCTAGTCTGGGCTATGGCTACACCTTC.

The chain carries TRBV11-3 and TRBJ2-7, with 12 bases that match TRBD2. CDR3 size: 15 residues. J gave up 4 bases and V 1 base, and 2 bases lay outside the gene matches. From germline, CDR1 is SGHNT and CDR2 YENEEA. The CDR3 DNA follows: TGTGCCAGCAGCTTAGGGACTAGCGGGAAGTACGAGCAGTACTTC. This codes for CASSLGTSGKYEQYF.

The chain links TRBV5-4 to TRBJ1-2; 7 positions match TRBD1. V lost 4 bases, J lost 2 bases, and 5 bases stayed unmatched. Per the germline V gene, CDR1 is SGHNT and CDR2 is YYREEE (reference sequence). This CDR3 is 14 amino acids long. The CDR3 loop reads CASSQQGENYGYTF. CDR3 bases: TGTGCCAGCAGCCAGCAGGGGGAGAACTATGGCTACACCTTC.

This chain connects TRBV2 to TRBJ2-7, with D perhaps matching TRBD2 (6 bases). The germline V gene has CDR1 SNHLY and CDR2 FYNNEI. The germline V and J ends were trimmed by 10 bases and 2 bases, with 15 bases remaining between them. The CDR3 sequence is 13 residues long. The CDR3 coding sequence is TGTGCCACCGGGACTTACCAGACCTACGAGCAGTACTTC. Its protein is CATGTYQTYEQYF.

This sequence joins TRBV15 and TRBJ2-7; possibly TRBD2 for D (5 bases). This CDR3 contains 17 residues. The V and J ends lost 0 bases and 2 bases respectively, with 17 bases between them. CDR1 LNHNV and CDR2 YYDKDF come from the germline V gene (reference sequence). The CDR3 nucleotides read TGTGCCACCAGCAGAGAGGTAACCCGGGTCGGGACCTACGAGCAGTACTTC. It translates to CATSREVTRVGTYEQYF.